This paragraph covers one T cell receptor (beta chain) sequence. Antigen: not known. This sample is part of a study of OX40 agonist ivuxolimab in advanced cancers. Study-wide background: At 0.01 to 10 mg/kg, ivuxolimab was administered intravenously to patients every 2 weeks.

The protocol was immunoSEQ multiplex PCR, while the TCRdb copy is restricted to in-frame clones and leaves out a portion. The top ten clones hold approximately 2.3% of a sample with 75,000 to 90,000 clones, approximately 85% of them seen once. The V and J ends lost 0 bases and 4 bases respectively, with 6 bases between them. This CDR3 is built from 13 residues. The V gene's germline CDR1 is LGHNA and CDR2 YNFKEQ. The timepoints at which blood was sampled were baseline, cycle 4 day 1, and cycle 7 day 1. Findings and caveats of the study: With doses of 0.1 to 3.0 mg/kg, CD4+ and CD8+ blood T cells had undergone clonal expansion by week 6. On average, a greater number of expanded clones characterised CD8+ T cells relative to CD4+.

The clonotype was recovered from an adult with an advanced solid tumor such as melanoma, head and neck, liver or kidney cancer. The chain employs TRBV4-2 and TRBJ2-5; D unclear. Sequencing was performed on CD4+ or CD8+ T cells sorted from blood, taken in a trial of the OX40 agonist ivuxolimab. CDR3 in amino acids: CASSQDRRETQYF. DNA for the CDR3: TGTGCCAGCAGCCAAGATAGGCGAGAGACCCAGTACTTC.